This TCR beta chain was identified during a study of cytomegalovirus exposure and HLA in healthy donors. Study-wide points: According to a subsequent analysis, TCR clusters identified in the first cohort showed a tendency to co-occur across the 120 or so validation repertoires. Cytomegalovirus status was reportedly diagnosed by the classifier with high specificity and sensitivity.

Concerning this clone: Its specificity is unknown.

The protocol was immunoSEQ multiplex PCR, while the TCRdb copy is restricted to in-frame clones and leaves out a portion. Here the sample spans approximately 260,000 clones, approximately 86% being singletons. The CDR3 runs to 14 residues. Germline CDR1 is SGDLS and CDR2 is YYNGEE. Germline trimming cut 0 bases from V and 12 bases from J; bases unmatched to any gene: 7. The chain recombines TRBV9 with TRBJ1-4; 8 bases are shared with TRBD1. The TCR sequence derives from a woman aged 18-35 years in good health and CMV-seronegative. Sequenced sample: PBMCs. The CDR3 region has the DNA TGTGCCAGCAGCGTAGGCAGGGGGCGATTGGAACTGTTTTTT. Protein: CASSVGRGRLELFF.